This T cell receptor beta chain was retrieved from a study of T cells in Graves' hyperthyroidism and ophthalmopathy. Study observations and caveats: Blood also carried most thyroid clonotypes expanded above 0.001. Onset of ophthalmopathy came a median around 7.1 months after the model predicted it.

This clonotype was found many times. Its antigen remains unidentified. Germline lookup yields CDR1 SGHRS and CDR2 YFSETQ. Trimming pared 0 bases from V and 0 bases from J, leaving 7 bases between. CDR3 size: 15 residues. Criteria for exclusion of patients were uncontrolled infection, other autoimmune disease, pregnancy or lactation. A roughly 9.3 ml volume of fresh peripheral blood provided the PBMCs. Amplification of TCR beta CDR3 regions used RNA as the template. The primer set for the first-round RT-PCR of the TCR CDR3 was HTBI. TCRdb reanalysed the multiplex PCR reads using MiXCR and keeps one entry per CDR3 protein. The data hold over 250,000 distinct CDR3 sequences, with less than 30% observed a single time.

This sequence originates from a man in his forties with Graves' hyperthyroidism that later progressed to Graves' ophthalmopathy. The specimen sequenced was blood. The gene calls are TRBV5-1 and TRBJ1-3; D unclear. CDR3 in amino acids: CASSLDRLSGNTIYF. In DNA form, the CDR3 reads TGCGCCAGCAGCTTGGACAGACTCTCTGGAAACACCATATATTTT.